The rows below give T cell receptor beta chains drawn from one sample of a study of cytomegalovirus exposure and HLA in healthy donors. Assay used: immunoSEQ multiplex PCR; TCRdb lists only in-frame clones, some missing. This sample has about 110,000 clones, with 70% to 90% found just once. Material: PBMCs. The receptors here all came from a young woman in good health and CMV-seronegative. The CDR3 runs from the conserved cysteine through the conserved F or W. Each record gives: D gene, J gene, V gene, clone size, CDR3 protein, CDR3 DNA. A D gene is named only where the DNA matches it firmly. Clone size appears in some rows only: once, few, many, or a class for an expanded clone.

d_gene: NA
j_gene: TRBJ2-7
v_gene: TRBV5-1
abundance: NA
CDR3aa: CASSLPGKRVYEQYF
CDR3nt: TGCGCCAGCAGCTTGCCCGGGAAGCGGGTTTACGAGCAGTACTTC

d_gene: TRBD2
j_gene: TRBJ2-3
v_gene: TRBV6-5
abundance: NA
CDR3aa: CASSLSGETTEDTQYF
CDR3nt: TGTGCCAGCAGTTTAAGCGGGGAGACAACGGAGGATACGCAGTATTTT

d_gene: TRBD1
j_gene: TRBJ2-5
v_gene: TRBV2
abundance: NA
CDR3aa: CASSDRGPQETQYF
CDR3nt: TGTGCCAGCAGCGACAGGGGACCGCAAGAGACCCAGTACTTC

d_gene: TRBD1
j_gene: TRBJ2-7
v_gene: TRBV30
abundance: NA
CDR3aa: CASDGQGPYEQYF
CDR3nt: TGTGCCTCCGATGGACAGGGACCCTACGAGCAGTACTTC

d_gene: NA
j_gene: TRBJ1-1
v_gene: TRBV6-1
abundance: NA
CDR3aa: CASSAHRAGLAFF
CDR3nt: TGTGCCAGCAGTGCCCACAGGGCGGGTTTGGCTTTCTTT

d_gene: NA
j_gene: TRBJ1-1
v_gene: TRBV11-2
abundance: once
CDR3aa: CASSLGGEGTEAFF
CDR3nt: TGTGCCAGCAGCTTAGGGGGGGAAGGCACTGAAGCTTTCTTT

d_gene: TRBD1
j_gene: TRBJ2-7
v_gene: TRBV5-6
abundance: once
CDR3aa: CASSPTGNEQYF
CDR3nt: TGTGCCAGCAGCCCGACAGGGAACGAGCAGTACTTC

d_gene: NA
j_gene: TRBJ2-5
v_gene: TRBV30
abundance: NA
CDR3aa: CAWRGQGPDQYF
CDR3nt: TGTGCCTGGAGGGGCCAGGGTCCGGACCAGTACTTC

d_gene: TRBD2
j_gene: TRBJ2-3
v_gene: TRBV2
abundance: once
CDR3aa: CAFLQAGSTDTQYF
CDR3nt: TGTGCCTTTCTTCAAGCGGGGAGCACAGATACGCAGTATTTT

d_gene: NA
j_gene: TRBJ1-2
v_gene: TRBV4-2
abundance: NA
CDR3aa: CASSPRIYSRGEYGYTF
CDR3nt: TGTGCCAGCAGCCCAAGAATTTATAGCAGGGGTGAGTATGGCTACACCTTC

d_gene: TRBD2
j_gene: TRBJ2-7
v_gene: TRBV7-3
abundance: NA
CDR3aa: CASSLSGTSGDYEQYF
CDR3nt: TGTGCCAGCAGCTTAAGTGGGACTAGCGGGGACTACGAGCAGTACTTC

d_gene: NA
j_gene: TRBJ2-7
v_gene: TRBV6-1
abundance: NA
CDR3aa: CASSESRGGRDRYEQYF
CDR3nt: TGTGCCAGCAGTGAATCTAGGGGGGGCAGGGATCGCTACGAGCAGTACTTC

d_gene: NA
j_gene: TRBJ2-7
v_gene: TRBV27
abundance: NA
CDR3aa: CASSASQGYEQYF
CDR3nt: TGTGCCAGCAGTGCCTCCCAGGGCTACGAGCAGTACTTC

d_gene: TRBD2
j_gene: TRBJ2-1
v_gene: TRBV6-4
abundance: NA
CDR3aa: CASSPSGGRENEQFF
CDR3nt: TGTGCCAGCAGTCCAAGCGGGGGCAGGGAAAATGAGCAGTTCTTC

d_gene: NA
j_gene: TRBJ2-7
v_gene: TRBV19
abundance: NA
CDR3aa: CASRSGSSYEQYF
CDR3nt: TGTGCCAGTAGATCTGGGAGCTCCTACGAGCAGTACTTC

d_gene: TRBD1
j_gene: TRBJ1-4
v_gene: TRBV2
abundance: NA
CDR3aa: CASSGGTGIHATNEKLFF
CDR3nt: TGTGCCAGCAGTGGGGGGACAGGGATTCATGCAACTAATGAAAAACTGTTTTTT

d_gene: TRBD1
j_gene: TRBJ1-2
v_gene: TRBV2
abundance: once
CDR3aa: CASSGTGGPTGGYTF
CDR3nt: TGTGCCAGCAGCGGGACAGGGGGCCCTACTGGGGGCTACACCTTC

d_gene: TRBD1
j_gene: TRBJ2-7
v_gene: TRBV7-6
abundance: NA
CDR3aa: CASSHDRDPDYEQYF
CDR3nt: TGTGCCAGCAGCCACGACAGGGACCCAGACTACGAGCAGTACTTC

d_gene: TRBD1
j_gene: TRBJ1-1
v_gene: TRBV27
abundance: NA
CDR3aa: CASSFGQANTEAFF
CDR3nt: TGTGCCAGCAGTTTCGGACAGGCGAACACTGAAGCTTTCTTT

d_gene: NA
j_gene: TRBJ1-1
v_gene: TRBV5-6
abundance: NA
CDR3aa: CASSLVGGLETEAFF
CDR3nt: TGTGCCAGCAGCTTGGTCGGAGGGTTGGAGACTGAAGCTTTCTTT

d_gene: TRBD2
j_gene: TRBJ2-1
v_gene: TRBV27
abundance: NA
CDR3aa: CASSLVSSGGVNEQFF
CDR3nt: TGTGCCAGCAGTTTAGTTTCTAGCGGGGGGGTCAATGAGCAGTTCTTC

d_gene: NA
j_gene: TRBJ1-5
v_gene: TRBV19
abundance: NA
CDR3aa: CASSAGSNQPQHF
CDR3nt: TGTGCCAGTAGTGCAGGCAGCAATCAGCCCCAGCATTTT

d_gene: NA
j_gene: TRBJ2-3
v_gene: TRBV29-1
abundance: NA
CDR3aa: CSVRGGPHTDTQYF
CDR3nt: TGCAGCGTTCGCGGGGGCCCTCACACAGATACGCAGTATTTT

d_gene: TRBD1
j_gene: TRBJ1-3
v_gene: TRBV25-1
abundance: NA
CDR3aa: CASRSGTGAGNTIYF
CDR3nt: TGTGCCAGCAGGTCCGGGACAGGGGCCGGAAACACCATATATTTT

d_gene: NA
j_gene: TRBJ1-2
v_gene: TRBV10-1
abundance: NA
CDR3aa: CASSESMGERGNYGYTF
CDR3nt: TGCGCCAGCAGTGAGTCGATGGGAGAACGGGGGAACTATGGCTACACCTTC

d_gene: NA
j_gene: TRBJ1-1
v_gene: TRBV29-1
abundance: NA
CDR3aa: CSVRTRDTEAFF
CDR3nt: TGCAGCGTTCGGACCAGGGACACTGAAGCTTTCTTT

d_gene: NA
j_gene: TRBJ1-5
v_gene: TRBV6-5
abundance: NA
CDR3aa: CASSSRGQPQHF
CDR3nt: TGTGCCAGCAGTTCCCGCGGGCAGCCCCAGCATTTT

d_gene: NA
j_gene: TRBJ2-3
v_gene: TRBV6-5
abundance: NA
CDR3aa: CASRTVSTDTQYF
CDR3nt: TGTGCCAGCAGGACAGTTAGCACAGATACGCAGTATTTT

d_gene: TRBD1
j_gene: TRBJ2-7
v_gene: TRBV2
abundance: few
CDR3aa: CASSGGQGSSEQYF
CDR3nt: TGTGCCAGCAGTGGGGGACAGGGGTCCTCCGAGCAGTACTTC

d_gene: NA
j_gene: TRBJ1-1
v_gene: TRBV5-1
abundance: NA
CDR3aa: CASSAEVYTEAFF
CDR3nt: TGCGCCAGCAGCGCCGAGGTCTACACTGAAGCTTTCTTT

d_gene: TRBD1
j_gene: TRBJ1-5
v_gene: TRBV28
abundance: few
CDR3aa: CASSPPGTDYSNQPQHF
CDR3nt: TGTGCCAGCAGTCCCCCCGGGACAGACTATAGCAATCAGCCCCAGCATTTT

d_gene: TRBD1
j_gene: TRBJ1-2
v_gene: TRBV9
abundance: NA
CDR3aa: CASSDRPLTGFYGYTF
CDR3nt: TGTGCCAGCAGCGACCGTCCATTGACAGGGTTCTATGGCTACACCTTC

d_gene: NA
j_gene: TRBJ1-1
v_gene: TRBV12-5
abundance: NA
CDR3aa: CASGLGTGGNTEAFF
CDR3nt: TGTGCTAGTGGTTTGGGGACGGGGGGGAACACTGAAGCTTTCTTT

d_gene: TRBD2
j_gene: TRBJ2-1
v_gene: TRBV29-1
abundance: NA
CDR3aa: CSVRSGVLNEQFF
CDR3nt: TGCAGCGTTCGTAGCGGGGTCCTCAATGAGCAGTTCTTC

d_gene: NA
j_gene: TRBJ1-2
v_gene: TRBV5-6
abundance: NA
CDR3aa: CASSFKAPGGYTF
CDR3nt: TGTGCCAGCAGCTTTAAGGCCCCGGGGGGCTACACCTTC

d_gene: NA
j_gene: TRBJ2-7
v_gene: TRBV6-1
abundance: few
CDR3aa: CASSDPDSYEQYF
CDR3nt: TGTGCCAGCAGTGATCCCGACAGCTACGAGCAGTACTTC

d_gene: TRBD1
j_gene: TRBJ1-2
v_gene: TRBV30
abundance: NA
CDR3aa: CAWETGVHNGYTF
CDR3nt: TGTGCCTGGGAAACAGGGGTACATAATGGCTACACCTTC

d_gene: NA
j_gene: TRBJ2-3
v_gene: TRBV27
abundance: NA
CDR3aa: CASSFPGKPSTDTQYF
CDR3nt: TGTGCCAGCAGTTTTCCCGGGAAGCCAAGCACAGATACGCAGTATTTT

d_gene: NA
j_gene: TRBJ1-4
v_gene: TRBV6-6
abundance: NA
CDR3aa: CASSYERGGLFF
CDR3nt: TGTGCCAGCAGCTACGAGCGGGGAGGGCTGTTTTTT

d_gene: TRBD2
j_gene: TRBJ2-3
v_gene: TRBV7-6
abundance: once
CDR3aa: CASSFTSGEYTDTQYF
CDR3nt: TGTGCCAGCAGCTTCACTAGCGGGGAATACACAGATACGCAGTATTTT

d_gene: NA
j_gene: TRBJ1-3
v_gene: TRBV2
abundance: NA
CDR3aa: CASSEDGLRNTIYF
CDR3nt: TGTGCCAGCAGCGAAGATGGGTTGCGGAACACCATATATTTT

d_gene: TRBD1
j_gene: TRBJ1-5
v_gene: TRBV28
abundance: NA
CDR3aa: CASSSTGQPQHF
CDR3nt: TGTGCCAGCAGTTCGACAGGGCAGCCCCAGCATTTT

d_gene: TRBD2
j_gene: TRBJ2-3
v_gene: TRBV12-5
abundance: NA
CDR3aa: CASGLVVSAGGTDTQYF
CDR3nt: TGTGCTAGTGGTTTGGTAGTAAGTGCGGGAGGCACAGATACGCAGTATTTT

d_gene: TRBD1
j_gene: TRBJ2-1
v_gene: TRBV6-6
abundance: NA
CDR3aa: CASSKTGGSYNEQFF
CDR3nt: TGTGCCAGCAGTAAGACAGGGGGCTCCTACAATGAGCAGTTCTTC

d_gene: NA
j_gene: TRBJ2-1
v_gene: TRBV30
abundance: NA
CDR3aa: CAWSVSETYNEQFF
CDR3nt: TGTGCCTGGAGTGTAAGTGAGACCTACAATGAGCAGTTCTTC

d_gene: NA
j_gene: TRBJ1-1
v_gene: TRBV7-2
abundance: NA
CDR3aa: CASSLVTGQVAFF
CDR3nt: TGTGCCAGCAGCTTAGTCACAGGTCAGGTGGCTTTCTTT

d_gene: NA
j_gene: TRBJ2-3
v_gene: TRBV15
abundance: NA
CDR3aa: CATSRDRGTDTQYF
CDR3nt: TGTGCCACCAGCAGGGACAGAGGCACAGATACGCAGTATTTT

d_gene: TRBD1
j_gene: TRBJ1-6
v_gene: TRBV4-1
abundance: few
CDR3aa: CASSHTGQGNSPLHF
CDR3nt: TGCGCCAGCAGCCACACCGGACAGGGGAATTCACCCCTCCACTTT

d_gene: NA
j_gene: TRBJ1-3
v_gene: TRBV29-1
abundance: NA
CDR3aa: CSVGQESSGNTIYF
CDR3nt: TGCAGCGTTGGCCAAGAGAGCTCTGGAAACACCATATATTTT

d_gene: NA
j_gene: TRBJ1-5
v_gene: TRBV4-1
abundance: NA
CDR3aa: CASSQGLDSSNQPQHF
CDR3nt: TGCGCCAGCAGCCAAGGGTTGGACAGCTCAAATCAGCCCCAGCATTTT

d_gene: NA
j_gene: TRBJ1-6
v_gene: TRBV6-1
abundance: NA
CDR3aa: CASSDREKISPLHF
CDR3nt: TGTGCCAGCAGTGACAGGGAAAAGATTTCACCCCTCCACTTT

d_gene: TRBD1
j_gene: TRBJ1-6
v_gene: TRBV4-1
abundance: many
CDR3aa: CASSSHPTGEGSPLHF
CDR3nt: TGCGCCAGCAGCTCTCACCCGACAGGGGAAGGCTCACCCCTCCACTTT

d_gene: TRBD1
j_gene: TRBJ1-1
v_gene: TRBV5-3
abundance: NA
CDR3aa: CARSFGTATEAFF
CDR3nt: TGTGCCAGAAGCTTCGGGACAGCCACTGAAGCTTTCTTT

d_gene: TRBD2
j_gene: TRBJ2-3
v_gene: TRBV7-9
abundance: NA
CDR3aa: CASSLGSGGNTDTQYF
CDR3nt: TGTGCCAGCAGCTTGGGTAGCGGGGGGAACACAGATACGCAGTATTTT

d_gene: NA
j_gene: TRBJ2-4
v_gene: TRBV4-1
abundance: NA
CDR3aa: CASRGLAKNIQYF
CDR3nt: TGCGCCAGCAGGGGACTAGCCAAAAACATTCAGTACTTC

d_gene: NA
j_gene: TRBJ1-2
v_gene: TRBV20-1
abundance: NA
CDR3aa: CSTVRGDGYTF
CDR3nt: TGCAGTACCGTACGCGGAGACGGCTACACCTTC

d_gene: NA
j_gene: TRBJ2-7
v_gene: TRBV6-5
abundance: NA
CDR3aa: CASPNWQAYEQYF
CDR3nt: TGTGCCAGCCCCAACTGGCAGGCCTACGAGCAGTACTTC